Below, 16 T cell receptor beta chains from the same sample are listed, as sequenced in a study of T cell repertoires in cytomegalovirus infection. TCRdb independently ran MiXCR on the reads; one entry per CDR3 protein. The sample includes around 360,000 distinct CDR3 sequences, about 34% seen only once; the top ten take roughly 13%. Antigens of these TCRs are unknown. This specimen consisted of cultured PBMCs, obtained from culture after CMV antigen stimulation. These receptors originate from a human donor in good health (CMV status not recorded). Some clones in this sample may be carry-over from other donors' samples.

The rearrangement uses TRBV4-3 and TRBJ2-1; no reliable D call. V lost 3 bases and J 8 bases, leaving 11 bases between the germline ends. Germline V CDR1 and CDR2: LGHNA, YSLEER. The CDR3 is 13 amino acids. The CDR3 sequence is CASSQNLDYEQFF. CDR3 nucleotides: TGCGCCAGCAGCCAGAATTTAGATTATGAGCAGTTCTTC.

There are many counts of this clonotype. The J gene is TRBJ1-1, the V gene TRBV7-2; TRBD1 matches at 10 bases. J lost 5 bases, V lost 5 bases, and 5 bases had no gene match. Germline V CDR1 and CDR2: SGHTA, FQGNSA. This CDR3 has 14 amino acids. The CDR3 protein is CASSIGQGGTEAFF. CDR3 in DNA: TGTGCCAGCAGCATAGGACAGGGGGGGACTGAAGCTTTCTTT. Complete variable domain (other parts from reference TRBV7-2 and TRBJ1-1): GAGVSQSPSNKVTEKGKDVELRCDPISGHTALYWYRQSLGQGLEFLIYFQGNSAPDKSGLPSDRFSAERTGGSVSTLTIQRTQQEDSAVYLCASSIGQGGTEAFFGQGTRLTVV.

This chain links TRBV12-3 or TRBV12-4 with TRBJ1-4; D ambiguous. V lost 5 bases, J lost 8 bases, and 9 bases lay in between. The CDR3 runs to 12 residues. The CDR3 spells CASSTEPEKLFF. CDR3 DNA sequence: TGTGCCAGCAGTACGGAACCCGAAAAACTGTTTTTT.

This clonotype was observed a single time. The rearrangement uses TRBV11-2 and TRBJ2-5, with TRBD1 matching 10 bases. With 5 bases clipped from V and 0 bases from J, the junction kept 3 bases outside the gene matches. The germline V gene has CDR1 SGHAT and CDR2 FQNNGV. The length of the CDR3 is 15 residues. Written as DNA, the CDR3 is TGTGCCAGCAGCATGGACAGGGGGTACCAAGAGACCCAGTACTTC. Translation: CASSMDRGYQETQYF.

The rearrangement links TRBV5-4 to TRBJ2-1, with 11 positions matching TRBD2. CDR3 size: 16 residues. CDR1 and CDR2 from the germline V gene are SGHNT and YYREEE (reference sequence). V lost 3 bases to trimming and J lost 8 bases; unmatched junction nucleotides: 10. The DNA of the CDR3 is TGTGCCAGCAGCTACCGTGTAGCGGGAGGGCCTGATGAGCAGTTCTTC. Amino acid sequence: CASSYRVAGGPDEQFF.

This clonotype was counted a few times. V gene TRBV7-9 combines with J gene TRBJ2-1, with 10 bases aligning to TRBD2. The CDR3 length is 14 residues. CDR1 is SEHNR and CDR2 is FQNEAQ in the germline V gene (reference sequence). V was pared by 6 bases and J by 7 bases, with 6 bases of the junction left unmatched. This CDR3 is CASSQTSGWNEQFF. The CDR3 DNA reads TGTGCCAGCAGTCAGACTAGCGGGTGGAATGAGCAGTTCTTC. The full variable domain, rest sourced from reference TRBV7-9 and TRBJ2-1, is DTGVSQNPRHKITKRGQNVTFRCDPISEHNRLYWYRQTLGQGPEFLTYFQNEAQLEKSRLLSDRFSAERPKGSFSTLEIQRTEQGDSAMYLCASSQTSGWNEQFFGPGTRLTVL.

V is TRBV7-2 and J is TRBJ1-2, with D possibly matching TRBD1 (5 bases). The CDR3 extends over 14 amino acids. Germline CDR1 reads SGHTA; CDR2 reads FQGNSA. The ends were cut back, 5 bases at V and 0 bases at J, with 10 bases in the middle. The DNA for the CDR3 is TGTGCCAGCAGCCACAGGAGTTCTAACTATGGCTACACCTTC. Translated, it gives CASSHRSSNYGYTF.

The chain recombines TRBV3-1 with TRBJ1-2; D unresolved. The V gene lost 0 bases and the J gene lost 8 bases, with 7 bases spanning the gap. The germline V gene encodes CDR1 LGHDT and CDR2 YNNKEL (reference sequence). CDR3 length: 12 residues. The CDR3 protein is CASSQDTGGYTF. CDR3 nucleotide sequence: TGTGCCAGCAGCCAAGATACGGGGGGCTACACCTTC.

This chain joins TRBV6-8 and TRBJ1-2; D might be TRBD1 (6 bases). The CDR3 covers 15 residues. Trimming shortened V by 0 bases and J by 4 bases, and 12 bases separated the two germline ends. Germline V lookup: CDR1 MNHGY, CDR2 SAAAGT. CDR3 sequence reads: CASSYSGRGGYGYTF. DNA for the CDR3: TGTGCCAGCAGTTACTCCGGCAGGGGCGGCTATGGCTACACCTTC.

This sequence joins TRBV7-3 and TRBJ2-7; 7 nucleotides agree with TRBD1. In germline, CDR1 is SGHTA, CDR2 FQGTGA. The junction had 1 base not matched to a gene; V was cut back by 0 bases and J by 5 bases. This CDR3 contains 13 residues. CDR3 in DNA: TGTGCCAGCAGCTTAACACAGGGGAACGAGCAGTACTTC. This codes for CASSLTQGNEQYF.

The V call is TRBV4-1, the J call TRBJ2-5, with 10 bases lining up with TRBD1. J was trimmed by 1 base and V by 2 bases; bases with no gene match: 16. In germline, CDR1 is MGHRA, CDR2 YSYEKL. This CDR3 contains 20 residues. CDR3 bases: TGCGCCAGCAGCCAAAACCTCCGGGACAGGGGATTAAGGGGCCAAGAGACCCAGTACTTC. Translating it yields CASSQNLRDRGLRGQETQYF.

This clonotype occurred once. The V gene is TRBV20-1, the J gene TRBJ2-1; the match to TRBD1 covers 11 bases. Germline CDR1 is DFQATT and CDR2 is SNEGSKA (reference sequence). The J segment lost 7 bases and the V segment lost 1 base, leaving 12 bases of the junction unmatched. CDR3 length: 17 amino acids. The CDR3 DNA reads as TGCAGTGCTAGAGTCGGGGAGGGGACAGGGGGATCAAATGAGCAGTTCTTC. It specifies CSARVGEGTGGSNEQFF.

The chain links TRBV6-2 or TRBV6-3 to TRBJ2-1, with 7 bases matching TRBD1. J gave up 3 bases and V 2 bases, and 16 bases lay outside the gene matches. In germline, CDR1 is MNHEY, CDR2 SVGEGT. CDR3 length: 19 residues. The CDR3 spells CASSYPDSPWTGRYNEQFF. CDR3 coding DNA: TGTGCCAGCAGTTACCCAGATTCCCCCTGGACAGGACGCTACAATGAGCAGTTCTTC.

The chain employs TRBV11-2 and TRBJ1-1; 7 bases are a match to TRBD1. J gave up 4 bases and V 4 bases, and 9 bases lay outside the gene matches. The CDR3 is made up of 15 amino acids. Germline-derived CDR1 and CDR2 are SGHAT and FQNNGV. The CDR3 region has the DNA TGTGCCAGCAGCTACCGACAGGGAAGTTTCACTGAAGCTTTCTTT. It yields the protein CASSYRQGSFTEAFF. Looking up the rest from reference TRBV11-2 and TRBJ1-1 gives the full variable domain: EAGVAQSPRYKIIEKRQSVAFWCNPISGHATLYWYQQILGQGPKLLIQFQNNGVVDDSQLPKDRFSAERLKGVDSTLKIQPAKLEDSAVYLCASSYRQGSFTEAFFGQGTRLTVV.

The J gene is TRBJ2-3, the V gene TRBV27; D may be TRBD2 (6 bases). V was trimmed by 3 bases and J by 7 bases, leaving 14 bases between them. Germline lookup yields CDR1 MNHEY and CDR2 SMNVEV (reference sequence). The CDR3 totals 14 residues. For the CDR3, the DNA is TGTGCCAGCAGTTTCCAATTCCGGGACTATACGCAGTATTTT. Its translation: CASSFQFRDYTQYF.

The chain links TRBV12-3 or TRBV12-4 to TRBJ2-6; the D is unclear. V lost 3 bases and J 4 bases, leaving 7 bases between the germline ends. The CDR3 extends over 14 amino acids. The CDR3: CASSFGGGANVLTF. The CDR3 DNA reads as TGTGCCAGCAGTTTCGGCGGAGGGGCCAACGTCCTGACTTTC.